This TCR beta chain is from a study of post-analysis software for immune sequencing data. Researchers reported that TCR beta cDNA libraries carried unique molecular identifiers. TCRdb independently ran MiXCR on the PCR reads; one entry per CDR3 protein. This sample has more than 500,000 distinct CDR3 sequences, with approximately 31% found just once. Study outcomes and limitations: Controls showed lower frequencies than patients for a handful of TRBV segments, and TRBV5-6, TRBV5-1 and TRBV20-1 were among these. Samples made in the same batch grouped tightly together by F measure. Relative to controls, patients with multiple sclerosis showed significantly lower normalized Chao1 diversity.

V was clipped by 5 bases and J by 0 bases, with 16 bases between them. The CDR3 extends over 16 amino acids. Germline values: CDR1 SGHAT, CDR2 FQNNGV. Concerning this clonotype: The antigen is undetermined.

Sequencing was performed on blood. The receptor was derived from a girl under 18 with multiple sclerosis. The rearrangement uses TRBV11-2 and TRBJ1-2, with D tentatively TRBD1 (5 bases). This chain's CDR3 is CASSLGHRTTNYGYTF. The CDR3 bases are TGTGCCAGCAGCCTAGGTCACAGGACTACTAACTATGGCTACACCTTC. Full variable domain (remainder filled in from reference TRBV11-2 and TRBJ1-2): EAGVAQSPRYKIIEKRQSVAFWCNPISGHATLYWYQQILGQGPKLLIQFQNNGVVDDSQLPKDRFSAERLKGVDSTLKIQPAKLEDSAVYLCASSLGHRTTNYGYTFGSGTRLTVV.